The sequence of this T cell receptor beta chain was determined in a study of blood T cell repertoires in COVID-19. Source study methods: Reference gene primer amplification in the assay estimated nucleated cell counts. Generated by immunoSEQ multiplex PCR, the TCRdb table keeps only in-frame clones and is missing some. V and J calls and clone size are copied from that table; D and trimming were computed from the DNA. The sample carries approximately 350,000 clones, more than 75% recorded once. Participants were aged roughly 18 to 89 years from around 25 US areas. Self-reported history from a screening survey and questionnaire set each donor's cohort. Recovered Cohort 3 donors showed two negative PCRs, clearance, or symptom resolution. Trimming took off 5 bases at V and 3 bases at J, with 7 bases between the two ends. The CDR3 extends over 12 amino acids.

The rearrangement uses TRBV12-3 or TRBV12-4 and TRBJ1-1, with D possibly being TRBD1 (5 bases). The source of this sequence is a woman between 25 and 40 years old who had recovered from COVID-19. The sequencing input was PBMCs or T cells enriched from blood (not recorded which). CDR3 nucleotide sequence: TGTGCCAGCAGTCCAGGGTACACTGAAGCTTTCTTT. As protein: CASSPGYTEAFF.